This T cell receptor beta chain derives from a study of blood T cell repertoires in COVID-19. The V segment lost 6 bases and the J segment 6 bases; nucleotides outside the gene matches: 10. The CDR3 extends over 14 amino acids. Looked up from germline, CDR1 is MNHEY and CDR2 is SVGAGI. Authors' data handling: Using reference gene primer amplification, nucleated cell counts were estimated. Clones were sequenced by immunoSEQ multiplex PCR, and TCRdb holds only the in-frame ones, with some missing. V and J calls plus clone size are reproduced from that table; the DNA served to infer D and trimming. The data hold about 320,000 clones, with 87% observed a single time. Donors of Cohort 3 who recovered were those that had two negative PCRs, clearance, or symptom resolution.

The receptor comes from a young woman who had recovered from COVID-19. The V and J genes are TRBV6-5 and TRBJ2-7; TRBD1 aligns across 8 bases. Sequenced: PBMCs or T cells enriched from blood (not recorded which). CDR3 DNA sequence: TGTGCCAGCAGGGAGGGGACAGGCCGAGTCGAGCAGTACTTC. As protein: CASREGTGRVEQYF.